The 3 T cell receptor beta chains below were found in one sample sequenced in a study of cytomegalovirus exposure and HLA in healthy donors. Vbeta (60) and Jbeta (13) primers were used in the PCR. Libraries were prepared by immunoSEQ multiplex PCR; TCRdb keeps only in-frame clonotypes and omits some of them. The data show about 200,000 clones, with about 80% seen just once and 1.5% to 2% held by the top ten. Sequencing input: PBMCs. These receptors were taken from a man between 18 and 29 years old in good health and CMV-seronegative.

The DNA of the CDR3 is TGTGCCAGCAGCCCCTGGGGGACAGAGACTAACAATGAGCAGTTCTTC. It encodes CASSPWGTETNNEQFF. V is TRBV7-3 and J is TRBJ2-1, with 7 bases aligning to TRBD1. With 5 bases clipped from V and 5 bases from J, the junction kept 12 bases outside the gene matches. The CDR3 has 16 residues. Germline V gives CDR1 SGHTA, CDR2 FQGTGA.

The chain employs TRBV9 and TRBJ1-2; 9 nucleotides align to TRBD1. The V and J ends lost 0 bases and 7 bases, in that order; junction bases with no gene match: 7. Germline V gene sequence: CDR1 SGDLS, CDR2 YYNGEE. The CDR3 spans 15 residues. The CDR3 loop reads CASSVGRGTGFGYTF. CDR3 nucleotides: TGTGCCAGCAGCGTAGGTAGAGGGACAGGGTTTGGCTACACCTTC.

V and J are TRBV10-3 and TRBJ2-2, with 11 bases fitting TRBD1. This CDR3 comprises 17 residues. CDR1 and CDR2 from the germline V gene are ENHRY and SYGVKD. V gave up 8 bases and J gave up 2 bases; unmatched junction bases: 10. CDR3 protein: CAIPRPGQGANTGELFF. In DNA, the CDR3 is TGTGCCATCCCCAGGCCTGGACAGGGGGCCAACACCGGGGAGCTGTTTTTT.